The 30 T cell receptor beta chains reported below all come from one sample, sequenced in a study of immune heterogeneity within non-small cell lung tumors (dated by TCRdb to the late 2010s). For the TCR template, genomic DNA was extracted from bulk tumor tissue, and 450 to 700 ng of gDNA was amplified for each sample. During surgery, multiple biopsies were taken from each primary tumor and placed as far apart as possible within the tumor mass. The study cohort was described as untreated, and the patients were newly diagnosed NSCLC cases having curative surgery. Sequencing took place on a HiSeq X Ten. The TCR beta CDR3 region was amplified with a multiplex PCR system whose first round of roughly 11 cycles used 32 V-gene forward primers and 13 J-gene reverse primers. Using fastp trimming at Q25 and MiXCR clonotype assembly, TCRdb reanalyzed the public sequencing data and kept in-frame beta chains. Entries that share a CDR3 protein sequence are merged under the most common genes and DNA. This sample gives some 3,200 distinct CDR3 sequences in total; approximately 58% of them show up just once. Of the sample, approximately 11% is held by the ten largest clones.

Sample: lung tumor tissue. The source is a man in his sixties or seventies with non-small cell lung cancer.

The chain is built from TRBV5-1 and TRBJ1-2, with 9 bases matching TRBD1. The length of the CDR3 is 15 residues. J lost 4 bases, V lost 3 bases, and 7 bases had no gene match. The germline CDR1 and CDR2 sequences are SGHRS and YFSETQ. The CDR3 coding sequence is TGCGCCAGCAGCTACGGGGACAGGGACGCCTATGGCTACACCTTC. The encoded protein is CASSYGDRDAYGYTF. Filled out from reference TRBV5-1 and TRBJ1-2, the complete variable domain reads KAGVTQTPRYLIKTRGQQVTLSCSPISGHRSVSWYQQTPGQGLQFLFEYFSETQRNKGNFPGRFSGRQFSNSRSEMNVSTLELGDSALYLCASSYGDRDAYGYTFGSGTRLTVV.

V usage is TRBV20-1 and J usage is TRBJ1-6, with 7 bases identical to TRBD1. There are 16 residues in the CDR3. V shed 1 base, J shed 0 bases, and the junction held 3 bases outside the gene matches. Germline CDR1 is DFQATT and CDR2 is SNEGSKA (reference sequence). CDR3 amino acids: CSARVGQSSYNSPLHF. Here the CDR3 DNA reads TGCAGTGCTAGAGTGGGACAGAGCTCCTATAATTCACCCCTCCACTTT.

By sample fraction, this clonotype is large (0.1 to 1%). This chain joins TRBV6-5 and TRBJ1-2; 7 bases fit TRBD1. Germline assignment: CDR1 MNHEY and CDR2 SVGAGI. Trimming cost V 3 bases and J 2 bases; bases outside gene matches: 12. CDR3 length: 17 amino acids. The CDR3 nucleotides read TGTGCCAGCAGTTATGGGGCAGGGGGAAAGGTGAACTATGGCTACACCTTC. Translation: CASSYGAGGKVNYGYTF.

This clonotype came up a few times. The chain combines TRBV11-3 with TRBJ1-6; D might be TRBD1 (5 bases). Trimming removed 4 bases from V and 7 bases from J, with 14 bases in between. Germline V lookup: CDR1 SGHNT, CDR2 YENEEA. The CDR3 covers 15 residues. Written as DNA, the CDR3 is TGTGCCAGCAGCTGGAGGTCGGGACCCAATTCACCCCTCCACTTT. Translation: CASSWRSGPNSPLHF.

The chain joins TRBV25-1 to TRBJ1-6, with no clear D. The V gene lost 6 bases and the J gene lost 0 bases, with 6 bases spanning the gap. The CDR3 length is 14 residues. Per the germline V gene, CDR1 is MGHDK and CDR2 is SYGVNS. CDR3 amino acids: CASSLSSYNSPLHF. The DNA for the CDR3 is TGTGCCAGCAGCCTGAGCTCCTATAATTCACCCCTCCACTTT.

This clonotype was seen just once. The chain employs TRBV2 and TRBJ2-3, with 15 bases that match TRBD2. This CDR3 is built from 19 residues. With 4 bases clipped from V and 0 bases from J, the junction kept 8 bases outside the gene matches. Germline CDR1 and CDR2: SNHLY and FYNNEI. The CDR3 coding sequence is TGTGCCAGCAGTGTGATGGGACTAGCGGGGGGTACTAGCACAGATACGCAGTATTTT. Its translation: CASSVMGLAGGTSTDTQYF.

In the case of this clonotype: Just one base apart from a much larger clone, this may be a read error. This chain uses TRBV11-3 with TRBJ1-2; D remains unclear. The V end lost 1 base, the J end lost 7 bases, and 7 bases lay between the germline ends. This CDR3 has 12 amino acids. Germline V lookup: CDR1 SGHNT, CDR2 YENEEA. CDR3 loop: CASSLVGCGYTF. The CDR3 DNA reads as TGTGCCAGCAGCTTAGTAGGGTGTGGCTACACCTTC. Full variable domain (missing parts from reference TRBV11-3 and TRBJ1-2): EAGVVQSPRYKIIEKKQPVAFWCNPISGHNTLYWYLQNLGQGPELLIRYENEEAVDDSQLPKDRFSAERLKGVDSTLKIQPAELGDSAVYLCASSLVGCGYTFGSGTRLTVV.

The rearrangement links TRBV27 to TRBJ2-1; no firm D call. The CDR3 runs 13 residues. The germline V and J ends were trimmed by 6 bases and 12 bases, with 18 bases remaining between them. Germline CDR1 MNHEY, CDR2 SMNVEV (reference sequence). CDR3 sequence (DNA): TGTGCCAGCAGCTCTGGTCCGACCAGTGGGCAGTTCTTC. Encoded protein: CASSSGPTSGQFF.

With regard to this clonotype: This CDR3 is missing its conserved last phenylalanine or tryptophan, likely due to a read error. The DNA is left out, because the CDR3 cannot be placed on it with certainty; the CDR3 is given as TCRdb lists it. The rearrangement joins TRBV27 to TRBJ2-3; the DNA was not compared with TRBD2, the D call given in the table. The CDR3 length equals 17 residues, ends included. Per germline, CDR1 MNHEY and CDR2 SMNVEV (reference sequence). Here the CDR3 reads CASSFAASGTYEQYLGP.

This clonotype showed up just a few times. This chain links TRBV11-2 with TRBJ1-4, with unresolved D. The CDR3 contains 15 residues. Per germline, CDR1 SGHAT and CDR2 FQNNGV. The V gene lost 1 base and the J gene lost 5 bases, with 11 bases spanning the gap. The CDR3 here is CASSLGGRPNEKLFF. In nucleotides, the CDR3 is TGTGCCAGCAGCTTAGGTGGGAGGCCAAATGAAAAACTGTTTTTT.

The chain joins TRBV2 to TRBJ1-1; D gene unclear. Per the germline V gene, CDR1 is SNHLY and CDR2 is FYNNEI. The ends were cut back, 7 bases at V and 1 base at J, with 10 bases in the middle. The CDR3 spans 13 residues. In nucleotides, the CDR3 is TGTGCCAGCATGGTAAGAGAGAACACTGAAGCTTTCTTT. It codes for CASMVRENTEAFF.

V gene TRBV7-8 combines with J gene TRBJ2-5, with TRBD2 matching 10 bases. The CDR3 is made up of 16 amino acids. V trimming: 2 bases; J trimming: 4 bases; junction bases outside the gene matches: 7. CDR1 and CDR2 (germline): SGHVS, FQNEAQ. CDR3: CASSLWSLAGSETQYF. The CDR3 DNA follows: TGTGCCAGCAGCTTATGGTCACTAGCGGGATCAGAGACCCAGTACTTC.

This clonotype is labeled large. The gene calls are TRBV9 and TRBJ2-7, with D unresolved. The length of the CDR3 is 13 residues. Trimming stripped 0 bases from V and 6 bases from J, with 10 bases between. Germline assignment: CDR1 SGDLS and CDR2 YYNGEE. CDR3 protein: CASSVAYEREQYF. The DNA for the CDR3 is TGTGCCAGCAGCGTAGCTTACGAACGCGAGCAGTACTTC.

This chain joins TRBV2 and TRBJ2-7; D unresolved. Germline CDR1 SNHLY, CDR2 FYNNEI. Trimming took off 4 bases at V and 2 bases at J, with 3 bases between the two ends. This CDR3 has 11 residues. The CDR3 loop reads CASSGPYEQYF. The CDR3 bases are TGTGCCAGCAGTGGCCCCTACGAGCAGTACTTC.

The rearrangement uses TRBV6-2 or TRBV6-3 and TRBJ2-3; tentatively, D is TRBD1 (6 bases). Per germline, CDR1 MNHEY and CDR2 SVGEGT. The V end lost 6 bases, the J end lost 0 bases, and 10 bases lay between the germline ends. The CDR3 loop spans 14 amino acids. The CDR3 loop is CASRTTGSTDTQYF. As DNA, the CDR3 is TGTGCCAGCAGAACTACAGGGAGCACAGATACGCAGTATTTT.

In regard to this clonotype: Its ends do not fully match the called genes, so a read error is possible. The gene calls are TRBV18 and TRBJ1-1; the D gene is possibly TRBD1 (5 bases). Germline loops: CDR1 KGHSH, CDR2 LQKENI. This CDR3 comprises 13 residues. The CDR3 nucleotides are TGTGCCAGCGCACCGGGGGACGGCACTGAAGCTTTCTTT. It encodes CASAPGDGTEAFF.

This clonotype is deemed large. The V call is TRBV20-1, the J call TRBJ1-2, with D hard to call. V shed 0 bases and J shed 1 base, with 12 bases lying between them. The CDR3 totals 15 residues. The germline CDR1 and CDR2 sequences are DFQATT and SNEGSKA (reference sequence). CDR3 nucleotide sequence: TGCAGTGCTAGAGATACAAGGGCAATTAACTATGGCTACACCTTC. It codes for CSARDTRAINYGYTF.

This clonotype was seen only a few times. The chain links TRBV20-1 to TRBJ2-2; unclear D gene. Germline values: CDR1 DFQATT, CDR2 SNEGSKA (reference sequence). CDR3 length: 14 residues. The V end lost 2 bases, the J end lost 3 bases, and 10 bases lay between the germline ends. CDR3 nucleotide sequence: TGCAGTGCTAGACTCTTAGGACACACCGGGGAGCTGTTTTTT. Translating gives CSARLLGHTGELFF.

This clonotype has only one observation. The chain uses TRBV27 and TRBJ2-7; the D gene is possibly TRBD2 (5 bases). Germline CDR1 is MNHEY and CDR2 is SMNVEV (reference sequence). Trimming took off 2 bases at V and 4 bases at J, with 9 bases between the two ends. The length of the CDR3 is 13 residues. The CDR3 spells CASSLIPGYEQYF. The CDR3 DNA follows: TGTGCCAGCAGTTTAATCCCGGGGTACGAGCAGTACTTC.

The gene calls are TRBV2 and TRBJ1-1; D unclear. V was pared by 4 bases and J by 1 base, with 4 bases between. The CDR3 is 12 amino acids. Germline-derived CDR1 and CDR2 are SNHLY and FYNNEI. The CDR3 protein is CASSGANTEAFF. DNA for the CDR3: TGTGCCAGCAGTGGAGCGAACACTGAAGCTTTCTTT.

The chain has TRBV30 and TRBJ1-2; perhaps TRBD1 as D (6 bases). The length of the CDR3 is 11 residues. The germline V gene encodes CDR1 GTSNPN and CDR2 SVGIG (reference sequence). Trimming removed 5 bases from V and 2 bases from J, with 6 bases in between. The CDR3 DNA is TGTGCCTGGCAGGGGAACTATGGCTACACCTTC. Protein product: CAWQGNYGYTF.

The CDR3 bases are TGTGCCAGCAGGGAACAGGGTATTGGCACTGAAGCTTTCTTT. Protein product: CASREQGIGTEAFF. V and J are TRBV6-1 and TRBJ1-1; D is possibly TRBD1 (6 bases). Trimming removed 6 bases from V and 4 bases from J, with 15 bases in between. The CDR3 totals 14 residues. CDR1 MNHNS and CDR2 SASEGT come from the germline V gene.

The genes are TRBV28 and TRBJ2-1; TRBD1 matches at 9 bases. J lost 8 bases, V lost 5 bases, and 13 bases had no gene match. This CDR3 is 16 amino acids long. The germline gives CDR1 MDHEN, CDR2 SYDVKM. The CDR3, as DNA: TGTGCCAGCAGTCAAGAACAGGGGGCCAAGTTCGATGAGCAGTTCTTC. This translates into CASSQEQGAKFDEQFF.

This chain uses TRBV2 with TRBJ2-3; 8 bases agree with TRBD2. Germline CDR1 SNHLY, CDR2 FYNNEI. J gave up 9 bases and V 5 bases, and 13 bases lay outside the gene matches. The CDR3 spans 15 residues. CDR3 nucleotides: TGTGCCAGCAGTCAGCTCCGGGGGGGCTCGGAGACGCAGTATTTT. It codes for CASSQLRGGSETQYF. The full variable domain, its missing parts supplied by reference TRBV2 and TRBJ2-3, is EPEVTQTPSHQVTQMGQEVILRCVPISNHLYFYWYRQILGQKVEFLVSFYNNEISEKSEIFDDQFSVERPDGSNFTLKIRSTKLEDSAMYFCASSQLRGGSETQYFGPGTRLTVL.

The V and J genes are TRBV20-1 and TRBJ1-2, with D tentatively TRBD1 (5 bases). With 3 bases removed from V and 8 bases from J, the gap between germline ends came to 16 bases. CDR1 and CDR2 from the germline V gene are DFQATT and SNEGSKA (reference sequence). The CDR3 spans 13 residues. CDR3 sequence reads: CSASRGAGDGYTF. CDR3 in DNA: TGCAGTGCTAGTCGTGGGGCGGGGGACGGCTACACCTTC.

The gene calls are TRBV7-8 and TRBJ2-7; D gene ambiguous. Germline V lookup: CDR1 SGHVS, CDR2 FQNEAQ. The CDR3 totals 13 residues. V lost 0 bases and J 2 bases, leaving 5 bases between the germline ends. The CDR3: CASSLALAYEQYF. Written as DNA, the CDR3 is TGTGCCAGCAGCTTAGCGCTCGCCTACGAGCAGTACTTC. The whole variable domain, filled in from reference TRBV7-8 and TRBJ2-7, reads GAGVSQSPRYKVAKRGQDVALRCDPISGHVSLFWYQQALGQGPEFLTYFQNEAQLDKSGLPSDRFFAERPEGSVSTLKIQRTQQEDSAVYLCASSLALAYEQYFGPGTRLTVT.

The chain joins TRBV12-3 or TRBV12-4 to TRBJ2-7; D gene ambiguous. Between the trimmed V and J ends, which lost 7 bases and 7 bases, there was a span of 14 bases. The CDR3 length is 12 residues. The CDR3: CASTPGSGEQYF. For the CDR3, the DNA is TGTGCCAGCACCCCGGGCTCTGGTGAGCAGTACTTC.

V is TRBV4-2 and J is TRBJ1-3; D is ambiguous. The germline gives CDR1 LGHNA, CDR2 YNFKEQ. Trimming pared 10 bases from V and 3 bases from J, leaving 7 bases between. This CDR3 spans 11 amino acids. The CDR3 DNA follows: TGTGCCACCTTCTTTGGAAACACCATATATTTT. As protein: CATFFGNTIYF.

The rearrangement joins TRBV11-3 to TRBJ2-3; D not resolved. V lost 4 bases and J 4 bases, leaving 12 bases between the germline ends. CDR3 length equals 14 residues. The V gene's germline CDR1 is SGHNT and CDR2 YENEEA. The CDR3 spells CASSSRAPPDTQYF. The CDR3 DNA follows: TGTGCCAGCAGCTCTCGCGCTCCCCCAGATACGCAGTATTTT.

The sample holds a few counts of this clonotype. The V and J genes are TRBV18 and TRBJ1-5; D possibly corresponds to TRBD1 (5 bases). The V gene's germline CDR1 is KGHSH and CDR2 LQKENI. Trimming left V 1 base short and J 2 bases short, with 9 bases between. This CDR3 region has 15 residues. The CDR3 DNA follows: TGTGCCAGCTCACCACGAGGGGTTGGCAATCAGCCCCAGCATTTT. Its protein is CASSPRGVGNQPQHF.